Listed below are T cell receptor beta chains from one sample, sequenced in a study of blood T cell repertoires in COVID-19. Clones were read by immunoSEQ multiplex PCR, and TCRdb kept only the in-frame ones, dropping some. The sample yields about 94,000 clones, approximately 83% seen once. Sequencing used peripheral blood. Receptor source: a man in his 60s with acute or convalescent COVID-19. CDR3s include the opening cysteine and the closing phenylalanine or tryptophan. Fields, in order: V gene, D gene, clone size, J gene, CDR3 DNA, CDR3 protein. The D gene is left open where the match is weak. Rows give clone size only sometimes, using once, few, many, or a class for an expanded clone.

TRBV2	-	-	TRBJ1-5	TGTGCCAGCAGTGATGCAGAGGTTGATAGCAATCAGCCCCAGCATTTT	CASSDAEVDSNQPQHF
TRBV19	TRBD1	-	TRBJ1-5	TGTGCCAGTAGTATCCCTACAGGGGGCCGTCAGCCCCAGCATTTT	CASSIPTGGRQPQHF
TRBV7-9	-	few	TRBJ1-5	TGTGCCAGCAGCTTAGGACAGATCAATCAGCCCCAGCATTTT	CASSLGQINQPQHF
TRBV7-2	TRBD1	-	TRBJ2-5	TGTGCCAGCAGCAATTACCCGACAGGGGGAGAGACCCAGTACTTC	CASSNYPTGGETQYF
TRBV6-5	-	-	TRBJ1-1	TGTGCCAGCAGCCTCGGCCGGGACAAGGAAGCTTTCTTT	CASSLGRDKEAFF
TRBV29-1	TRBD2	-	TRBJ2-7	TGCAGCGCCAGCGGGGGGGAGCACTACGAGCAGTACTTC	CSASGGEHYEQYF
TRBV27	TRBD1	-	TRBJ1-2	TGTGCCAGCAGTTTAAAAGGGGGCGGCTATGGCTACACCTTC	CASSLKGGGYGYTF
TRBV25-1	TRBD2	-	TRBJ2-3	TGTGCCAGCTGCTTGGCGGGGGGTCGCACAGATACGCAGTATTTT	CASCLAGGRTDTQYF
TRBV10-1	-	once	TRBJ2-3	TGCGCCAGCAGTGAGGGGGGGTCAGATACGCAGTATTTT	CASSEGGSDTQYF
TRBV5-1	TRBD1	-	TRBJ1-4	TGCGCCAGCAGCGAGGGGGCAGGGGAAAAACTGTTTTTT	CASSEGAGEKLFF
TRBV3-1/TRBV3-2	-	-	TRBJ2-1	TGTGCCAGCAGCCCCGGGGGGCTCTCCTACAATGAGCAGTTCTTC	CASSPGGLSYNEQFF
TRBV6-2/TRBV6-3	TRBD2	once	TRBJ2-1	TGTGCCAGCAGTCCCGGGGGGGCCGGGTACAATGAGCAGTTCTTC	CASSPGGAGYNEQFF
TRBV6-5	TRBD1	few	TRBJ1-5	TGTGCCAGCAGTTACACCGGGACAGGGACCCAGCCCCAGCATTTT	CASSYTGTGTQPQHF
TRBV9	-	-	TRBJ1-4	TGTGCCAGCAGCGCTCTCCAGGGCGAGTATGAAAAACTGTTTTTT	CASSALQGEYEKLFF
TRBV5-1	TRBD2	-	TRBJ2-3	TGCGCCAGCGAAAAGAGCGGGGGCACAGATACGCAGTATTTT	CASEKSGGTDTQYF
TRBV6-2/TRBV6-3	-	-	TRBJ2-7	TGTGCCAGCAGTTACTCGAGCTACGAGCAGTACTTC	CASSYSSYEQYF
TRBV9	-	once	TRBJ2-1	TGTGCCAGCAGCGTTTTTACAGGCGATGAGCAGTTCTTC	CASSVFTGDEQFF
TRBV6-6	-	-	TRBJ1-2	TGTGCCACCCTCGAGGGACTAAGCTATGGCTACACCTTC	CATLEGLSYGYTF
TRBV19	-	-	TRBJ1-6	TGTGCCATACTTACAGGAGAAAGTGGAAATTCACCCCTCCACTTT	CAILTGESGNSPLHF
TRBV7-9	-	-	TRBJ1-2	TGTGCCAGCAGCGCGAAGGGGGTGGACTATGGCTACACCTTC	CASSAKGVDYGYTF
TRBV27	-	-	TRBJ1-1	TGTGCCAGCAGCCTCACAGCGGACACTGAAGCTTTCTTT	CASSLTADTEAFF
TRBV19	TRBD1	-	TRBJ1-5	TGTGCCAGTCGTTTCGGGACAGCTAGCAATCAGCCCCAGCATTTT	CASRFGTASNQPQHF
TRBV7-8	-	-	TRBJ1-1	TGTGCCAGCAATTCGGCAGGGTGGGCCACTGAAGCTTTCTTT	CASNSAGWATEAFF
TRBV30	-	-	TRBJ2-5	TGTGCTTCGGGGAAGGGCCTCCAAGAGACCCAGTACTTC	CASGKGLQETQYF
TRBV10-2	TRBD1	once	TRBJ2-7	TGCGCCAGCACTTACTCCCGGACAGGGTGGAATTCGAACGAGCAGTACTTC	CASTYSRTGWNSNEQYF
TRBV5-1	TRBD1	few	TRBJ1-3	TGCGCCAGCAGCTTTGGGGACAGTACTGGAAACACCATATATTTT	CASSFGDSTGNTIYF
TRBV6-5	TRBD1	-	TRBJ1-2	TGTGCCAGCAGTTCTTTAGGGACAGCTTCTAACTATGGCTACACCTTC	CASSSLGTASNYGYTF
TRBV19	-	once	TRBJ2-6	TGTGCCAGTAGTATAGGCCTCCGGACAGCTGGGGCCAACGTCCTGACTTTC	CASSIGLRTAGANVLTF
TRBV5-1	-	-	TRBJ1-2	TGCGCCAGCAGCTTAGGGGGTGCAGGAGCTAACTATGGCTACACCTTC	CASSLGGAGANYGYTF
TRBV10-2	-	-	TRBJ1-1	TGCGCCAGCAGTCAATTCAGGGGCGTCACTGAAGCTTTCTTT	CASSQFRGVTEAFF
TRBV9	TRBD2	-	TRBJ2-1	TGTGCCAGCAGCGTGGGACTAGCGGGGCTGGGATACAATGAGCAGTTCTTC	CASSVGLAGLGYNEQFF
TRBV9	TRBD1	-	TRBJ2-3	TGTGCCAGCAGCGGGCGACAGGGGGCAGATACGCAGTATTTT	CASSGRQGADTQYF
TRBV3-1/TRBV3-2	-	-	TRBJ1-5	TGTGCCAGCAGCCAAGGGGCCACTAGGCAGCCCCAGCATTTT	CASSQGATRQPQHF
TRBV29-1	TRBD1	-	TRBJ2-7	TGCAGCGTTTACCAGACGGGACAGGGCTACGAGCAGTACTTC	CSVYQTGQGYEQYF
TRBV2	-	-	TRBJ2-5	TGTGCCAGCATCCTATCCCAAGATCGAACTGAAGAGACCCAGTACTTC	CASILSQDRTEETQYF
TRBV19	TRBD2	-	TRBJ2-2	TGTGCCAGTAGGGGACTAGCGGGGGGTAACACCGGGGAGCTGTTTTTT	CASRGLAGGNTGELFF